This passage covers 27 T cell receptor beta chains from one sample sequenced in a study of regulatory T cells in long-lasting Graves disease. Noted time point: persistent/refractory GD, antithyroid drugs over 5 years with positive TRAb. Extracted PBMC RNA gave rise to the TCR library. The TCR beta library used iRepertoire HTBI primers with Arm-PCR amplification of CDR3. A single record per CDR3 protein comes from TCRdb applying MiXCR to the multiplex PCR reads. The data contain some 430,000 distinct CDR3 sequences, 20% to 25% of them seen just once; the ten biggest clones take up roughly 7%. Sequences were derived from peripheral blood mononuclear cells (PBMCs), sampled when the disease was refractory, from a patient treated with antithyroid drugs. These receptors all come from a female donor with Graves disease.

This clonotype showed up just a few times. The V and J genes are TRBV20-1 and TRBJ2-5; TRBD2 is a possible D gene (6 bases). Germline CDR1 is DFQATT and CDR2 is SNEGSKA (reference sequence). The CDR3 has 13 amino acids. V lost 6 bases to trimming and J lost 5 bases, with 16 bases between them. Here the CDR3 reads CSALRRGFETQYF. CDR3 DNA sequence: TGCAGTGCCCTCCGTCGGGGGTTTGAGACCCAGTACTTC.

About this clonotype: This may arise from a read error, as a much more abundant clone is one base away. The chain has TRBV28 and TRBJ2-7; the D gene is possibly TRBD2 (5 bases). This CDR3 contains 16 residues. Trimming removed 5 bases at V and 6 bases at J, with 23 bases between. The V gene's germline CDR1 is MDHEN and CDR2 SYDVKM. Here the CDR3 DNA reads TGTGCCAGCAGTCCTCCGGTCAGGCCCGCCGAGGGCGAGCAGTACTTC. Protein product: CASSPPVRPAEGEQYF.

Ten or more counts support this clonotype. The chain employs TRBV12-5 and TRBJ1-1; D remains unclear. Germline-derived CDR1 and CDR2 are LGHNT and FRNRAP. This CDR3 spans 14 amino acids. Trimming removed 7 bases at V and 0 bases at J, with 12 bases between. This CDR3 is CASASPEVNTEAFF. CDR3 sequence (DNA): TGTGCTAGTGCCTCACCAGAAGTGAACACTGAAGCTTTCTTT.

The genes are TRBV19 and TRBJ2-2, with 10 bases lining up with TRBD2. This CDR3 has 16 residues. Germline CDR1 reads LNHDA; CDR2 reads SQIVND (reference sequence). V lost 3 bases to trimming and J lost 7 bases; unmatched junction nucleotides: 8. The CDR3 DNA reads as TGTGCCAGTAGTATGTTTGCTAGCGGGAGTAGCGGGGAGCTGTTTTTT. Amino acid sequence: CASSMFASGSSGELFF. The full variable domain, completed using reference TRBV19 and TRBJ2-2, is DGGITQSPKYLFRKEGQNVTLSCEQNLNHDAMYWYRQDPGQGLRLIYYSQIVNDFQKGDIAEGYSVSREKKESFPLTVTSAQKNPTAFYLCASSMFASGSSGELFFGEGSRLTVL.

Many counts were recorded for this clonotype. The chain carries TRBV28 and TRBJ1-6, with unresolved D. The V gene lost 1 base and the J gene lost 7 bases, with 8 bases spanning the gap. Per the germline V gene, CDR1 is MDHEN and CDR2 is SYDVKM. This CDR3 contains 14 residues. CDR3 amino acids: CASSLSYRNSPLHF. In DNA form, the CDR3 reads TGTGCCAGCAGTTTATCGTACAGAAATTCACCCCTCCACTTT.

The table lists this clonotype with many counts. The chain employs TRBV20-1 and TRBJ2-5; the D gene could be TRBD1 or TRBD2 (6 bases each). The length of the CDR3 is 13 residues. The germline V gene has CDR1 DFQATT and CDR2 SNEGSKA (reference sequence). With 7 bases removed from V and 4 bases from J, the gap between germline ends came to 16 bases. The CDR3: CSVRWGAGETQYF. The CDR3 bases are TGCAGTGTTAGGTGGGGGGCCGGAGAGACCCAGTACTTC.

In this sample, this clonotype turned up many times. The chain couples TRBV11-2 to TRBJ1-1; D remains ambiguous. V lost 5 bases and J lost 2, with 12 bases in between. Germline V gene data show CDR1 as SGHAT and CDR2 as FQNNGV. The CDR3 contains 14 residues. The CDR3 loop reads CASSPVNFNTEAFF. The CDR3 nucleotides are TGTGCCAGCAGCCCGGTAAACTTCAACACTGAAGCTTTCTTT.

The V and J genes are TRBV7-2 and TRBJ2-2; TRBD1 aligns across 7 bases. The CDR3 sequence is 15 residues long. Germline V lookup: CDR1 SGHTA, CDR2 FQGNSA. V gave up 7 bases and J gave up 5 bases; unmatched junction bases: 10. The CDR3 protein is CASTVAGTATGELFF. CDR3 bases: TGTGCCAGCACCGTAGCCGGGACAGCGACCGGGGAGCTGTTTTTT.

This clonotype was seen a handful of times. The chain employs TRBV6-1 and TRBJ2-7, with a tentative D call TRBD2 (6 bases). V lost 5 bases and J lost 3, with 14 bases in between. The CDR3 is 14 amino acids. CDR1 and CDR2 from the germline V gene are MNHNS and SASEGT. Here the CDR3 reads CASSPTSSLYEQYF. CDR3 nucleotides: TGTGCCAGCAGTCCGACTAGTTCGCTCTACGAGCAGTACTTC.

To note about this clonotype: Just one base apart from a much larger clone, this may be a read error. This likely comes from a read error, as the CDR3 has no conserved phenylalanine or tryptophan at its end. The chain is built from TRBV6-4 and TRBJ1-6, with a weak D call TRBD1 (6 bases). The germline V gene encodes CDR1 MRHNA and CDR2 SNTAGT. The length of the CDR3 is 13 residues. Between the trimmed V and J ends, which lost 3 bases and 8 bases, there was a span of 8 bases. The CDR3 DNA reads TGTGCCAGCAGTGAGGACAGTTATTCACCCCTCCACCTT. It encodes CASSEDSYSPLHL.

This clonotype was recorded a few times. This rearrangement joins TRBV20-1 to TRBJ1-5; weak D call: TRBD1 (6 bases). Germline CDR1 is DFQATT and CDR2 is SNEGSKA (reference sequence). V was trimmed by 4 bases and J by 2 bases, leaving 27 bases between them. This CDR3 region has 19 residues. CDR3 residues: CSATGITGTSTGGNQPQHF. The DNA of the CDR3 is TGCAGTGCTACGGGGATTACAGGGACTTCCACCGGGGGCAATCAGCCCCAGCATTTT.

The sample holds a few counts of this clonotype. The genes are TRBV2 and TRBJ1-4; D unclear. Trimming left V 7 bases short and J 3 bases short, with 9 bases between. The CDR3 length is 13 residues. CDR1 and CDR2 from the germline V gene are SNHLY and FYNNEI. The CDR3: CASTLGPNEKLFF. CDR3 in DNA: TGTGCCAGCACGCTGGGTCCTAATGAAAAACTGTTTTTT.

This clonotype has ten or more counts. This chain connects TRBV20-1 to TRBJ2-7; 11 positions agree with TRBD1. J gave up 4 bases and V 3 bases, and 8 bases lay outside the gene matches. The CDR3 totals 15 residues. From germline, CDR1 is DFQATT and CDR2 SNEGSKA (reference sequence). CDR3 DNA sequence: TGCAGTGCTAGTAGCGGGACAGGGGGTAGTTACGAGCAGTACTTC. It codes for CSASSGTGGSYEQYF.

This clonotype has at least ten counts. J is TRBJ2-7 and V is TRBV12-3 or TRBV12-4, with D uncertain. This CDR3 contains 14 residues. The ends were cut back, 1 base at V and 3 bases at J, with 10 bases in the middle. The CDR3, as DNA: TGTGCCAGCAGTTTAGTTATGGCAGTCTACGAGCAGTACTTC. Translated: CASSLVMAVYEQYF.

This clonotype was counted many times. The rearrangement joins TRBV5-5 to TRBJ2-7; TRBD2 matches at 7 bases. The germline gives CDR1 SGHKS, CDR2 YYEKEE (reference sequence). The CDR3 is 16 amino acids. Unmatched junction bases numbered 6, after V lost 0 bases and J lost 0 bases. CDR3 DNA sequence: TGTGCCAGCAGCTTGGTGTCTGGGGAGGGCTCCTACGAGCAGTACTTC. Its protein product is CASSLVSGEGSYEQYF.

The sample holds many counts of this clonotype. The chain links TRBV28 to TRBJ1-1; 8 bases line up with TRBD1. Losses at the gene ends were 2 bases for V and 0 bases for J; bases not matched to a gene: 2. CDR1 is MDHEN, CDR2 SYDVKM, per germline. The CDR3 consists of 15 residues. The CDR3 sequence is CASSLGGQVNTEAFF. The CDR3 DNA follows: TGTGCCAGCAGTTTAGGGGGACAGGTGAACACTGAAGCTTTCTTT.

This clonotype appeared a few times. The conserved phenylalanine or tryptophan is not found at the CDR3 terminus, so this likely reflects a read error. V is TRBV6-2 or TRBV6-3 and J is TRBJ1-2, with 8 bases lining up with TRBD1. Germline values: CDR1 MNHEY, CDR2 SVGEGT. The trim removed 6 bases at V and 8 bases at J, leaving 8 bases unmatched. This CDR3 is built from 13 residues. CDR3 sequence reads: CASSLTGANGYTL. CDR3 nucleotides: TGTGCCAGCAGCCTGACAGGGGCTAACGGCTACACCCTC.

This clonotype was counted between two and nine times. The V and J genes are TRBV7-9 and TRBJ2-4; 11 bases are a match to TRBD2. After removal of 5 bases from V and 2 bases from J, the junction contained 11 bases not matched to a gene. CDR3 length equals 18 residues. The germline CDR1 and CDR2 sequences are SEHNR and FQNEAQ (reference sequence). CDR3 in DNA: TGTGCCAGCAGCCCATTCGGGGGACTAGCGGCGCCCAAAAACATTCAGTACTTC. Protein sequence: CASSPFGGLAAPKNIQYF.

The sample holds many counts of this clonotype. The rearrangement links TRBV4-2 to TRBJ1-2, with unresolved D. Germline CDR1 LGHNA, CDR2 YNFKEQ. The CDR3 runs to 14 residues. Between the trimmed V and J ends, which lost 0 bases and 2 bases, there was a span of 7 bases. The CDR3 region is CASSQDRQNYGYTF. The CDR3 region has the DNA TGTGCCAGCAGCCAAGATAGGCAGAACTATGGCTACACCTTC.

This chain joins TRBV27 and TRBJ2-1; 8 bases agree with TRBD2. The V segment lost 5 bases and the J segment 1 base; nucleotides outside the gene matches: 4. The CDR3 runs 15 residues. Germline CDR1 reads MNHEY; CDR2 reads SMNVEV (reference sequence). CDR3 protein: CASSLIAGSYNEQFF. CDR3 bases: TGTGCCAGCAGTCTAATAGCGGGGTCCTACAATGAGCAGTTCTTC.

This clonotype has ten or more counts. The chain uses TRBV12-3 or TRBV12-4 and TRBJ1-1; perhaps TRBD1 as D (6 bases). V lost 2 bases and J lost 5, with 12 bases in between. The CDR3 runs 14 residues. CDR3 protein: CASSLTGSNTEAFF. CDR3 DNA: TGTGCCAGCAGTTTAACAGGGTCGAATACTGAAGCTTTCTTT.

CDR3 in DNA: TGTGCCAGCTTAGGGCGGGGGTTCGAGCAGTACTTC. Translated: CASLGRGFEQYF. V and J are TRBV28 and TRBJ2-7; TRBD2 aligns across 7 bases. The length of the CDR3 is 12 residues. After removal of 8 bases from V and 6 bases from J, the junction contained 7 bases not matched to a gene. The germline CDR1 and CDR2 sequences are MDHEN and SYDVKM.

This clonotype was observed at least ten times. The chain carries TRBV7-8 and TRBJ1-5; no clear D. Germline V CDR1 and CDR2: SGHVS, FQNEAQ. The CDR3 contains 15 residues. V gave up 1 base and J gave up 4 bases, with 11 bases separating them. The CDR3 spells CASSLGRAENQPQHF. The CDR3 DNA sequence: TGTGCCAGCAGCTTAGGGCGGGCAGAGAATCAGCCCCAGCATTTT.

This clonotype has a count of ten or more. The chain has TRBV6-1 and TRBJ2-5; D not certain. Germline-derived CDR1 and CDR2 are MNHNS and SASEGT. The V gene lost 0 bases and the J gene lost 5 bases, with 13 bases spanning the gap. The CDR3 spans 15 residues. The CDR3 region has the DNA TGTGCCAGCAGTGAAGCCTCAGAGGCATGGGAGACCCAGTACTTC. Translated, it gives CASSEASEAWETQYF.

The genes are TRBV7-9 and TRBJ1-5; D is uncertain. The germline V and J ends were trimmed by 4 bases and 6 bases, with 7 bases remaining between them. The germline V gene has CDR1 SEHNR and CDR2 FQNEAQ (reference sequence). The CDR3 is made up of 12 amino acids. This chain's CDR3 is CASSWGGQPQHF. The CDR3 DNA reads TGTGCCAGCAGCTGGGGAGGTCAGCCCCAGCATTTT. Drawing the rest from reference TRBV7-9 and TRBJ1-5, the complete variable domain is DTGVSQNPRHKITKRGQNVTFRCDPISEHNRLYWYRQTLGQGPEFLTYFQNEAQLEKSRLLSDRFSAERPKGSFSTLEIQRTEQGDSAMYLCASSWGGQPQHFGDGTRLSIL.

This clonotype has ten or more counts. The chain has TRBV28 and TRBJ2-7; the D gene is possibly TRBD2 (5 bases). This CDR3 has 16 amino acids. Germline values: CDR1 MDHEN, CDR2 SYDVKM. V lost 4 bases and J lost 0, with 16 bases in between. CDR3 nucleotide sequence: TGTGCCAGCAGTTCCACCGGACTGAGGAGCTCCTACGAGCAGTACTTC. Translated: CASSSTGLRSSYEQYF.

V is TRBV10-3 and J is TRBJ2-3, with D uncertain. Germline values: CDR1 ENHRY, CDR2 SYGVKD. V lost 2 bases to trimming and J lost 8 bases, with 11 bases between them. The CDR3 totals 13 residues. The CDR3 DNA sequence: TGTGCCATCAGTGAGGGGCGCTTGGGTACGCAGTATTTT. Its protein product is CAISEGRLGTQYF.